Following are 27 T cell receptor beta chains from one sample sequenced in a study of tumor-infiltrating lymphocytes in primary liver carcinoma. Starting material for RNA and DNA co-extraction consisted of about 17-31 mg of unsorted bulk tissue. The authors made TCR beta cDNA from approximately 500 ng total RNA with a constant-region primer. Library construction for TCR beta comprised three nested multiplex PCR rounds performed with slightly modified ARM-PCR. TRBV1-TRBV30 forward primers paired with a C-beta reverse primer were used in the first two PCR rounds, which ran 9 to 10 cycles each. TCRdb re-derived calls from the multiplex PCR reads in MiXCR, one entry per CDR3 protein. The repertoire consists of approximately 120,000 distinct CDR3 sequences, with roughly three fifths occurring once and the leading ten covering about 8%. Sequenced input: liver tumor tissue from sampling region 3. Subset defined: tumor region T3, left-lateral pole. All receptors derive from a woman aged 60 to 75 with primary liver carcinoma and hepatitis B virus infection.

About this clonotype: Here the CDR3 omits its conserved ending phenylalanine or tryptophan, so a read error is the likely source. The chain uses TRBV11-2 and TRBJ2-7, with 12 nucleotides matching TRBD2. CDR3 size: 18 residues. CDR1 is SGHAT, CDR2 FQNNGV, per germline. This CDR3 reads CVSSLRRTSGEKAFEQYL. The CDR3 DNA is TGTGTCAGCAGCCTCCGCAGGACTAGCGGGGAGAAGGCCTTCGAGCAGTACCTC.

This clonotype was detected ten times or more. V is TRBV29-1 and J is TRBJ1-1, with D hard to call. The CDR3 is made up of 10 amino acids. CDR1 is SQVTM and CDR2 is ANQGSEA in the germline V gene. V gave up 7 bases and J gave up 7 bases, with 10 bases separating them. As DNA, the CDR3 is TGCAGCGCCGGACGGATTGAAGCTTTCTTT. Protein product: CSAGRIEAFF.

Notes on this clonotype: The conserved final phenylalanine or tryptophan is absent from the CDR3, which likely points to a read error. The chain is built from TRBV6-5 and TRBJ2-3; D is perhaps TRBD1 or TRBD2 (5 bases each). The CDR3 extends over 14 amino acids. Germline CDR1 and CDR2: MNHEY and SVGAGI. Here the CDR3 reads CANSPSPRDSTQYL. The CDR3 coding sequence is TGTGCCAACAGTCCTAGCCCTCGTGACAGTACGCAGTATCTT.

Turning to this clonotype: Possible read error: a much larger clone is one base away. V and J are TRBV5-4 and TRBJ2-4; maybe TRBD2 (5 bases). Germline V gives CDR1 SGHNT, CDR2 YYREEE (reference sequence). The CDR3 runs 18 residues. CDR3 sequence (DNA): TGTGGCAGCAGCTTACCCGGGAACTTCGCCGGGGCCAAAAACATTCAGTACTTC. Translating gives CGSSLPGNFAGAKNIQYF.

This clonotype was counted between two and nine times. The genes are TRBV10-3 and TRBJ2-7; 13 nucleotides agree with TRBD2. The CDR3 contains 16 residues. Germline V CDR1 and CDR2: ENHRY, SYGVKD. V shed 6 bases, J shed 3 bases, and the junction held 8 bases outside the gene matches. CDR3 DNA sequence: TGTGCCATCAGAAGTACTAGCGGGAGGGCAAACTACGAGCAGTACTTC. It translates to CAIRSTSGRANYEQYF.

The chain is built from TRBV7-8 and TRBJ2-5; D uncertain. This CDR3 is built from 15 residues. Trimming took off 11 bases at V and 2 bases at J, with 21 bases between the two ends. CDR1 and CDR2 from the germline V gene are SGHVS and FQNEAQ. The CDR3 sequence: CACNLRWTEQETQYF. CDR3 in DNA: TGTGCCTGCAACTTAAGATGGACGGAGCAAGAGACCCAGTACTTC.

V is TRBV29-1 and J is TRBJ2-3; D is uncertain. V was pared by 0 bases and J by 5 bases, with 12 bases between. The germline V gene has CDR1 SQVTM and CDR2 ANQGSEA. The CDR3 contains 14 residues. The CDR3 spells CSVEEWKSVDTQYF. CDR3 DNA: TGCAGCGTTGAAGAGTGGAAAAGTGTAGATACGCAGTATTTT.

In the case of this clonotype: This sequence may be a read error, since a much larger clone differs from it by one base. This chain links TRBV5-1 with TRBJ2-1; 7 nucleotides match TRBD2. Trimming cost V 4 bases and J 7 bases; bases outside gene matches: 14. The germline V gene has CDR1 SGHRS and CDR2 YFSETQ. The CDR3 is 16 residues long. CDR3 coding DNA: TGCGCCAGCAGCACGGGACTAACGGGAGGTAGAAATGAGCAGTTCTTC. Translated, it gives CASSTGLTGGRNEQFF.

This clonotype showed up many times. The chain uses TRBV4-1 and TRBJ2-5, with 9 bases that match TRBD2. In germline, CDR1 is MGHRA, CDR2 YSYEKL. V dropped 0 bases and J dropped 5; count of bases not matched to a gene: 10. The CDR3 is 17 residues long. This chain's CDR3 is CASSQDTWGSGSETQYF. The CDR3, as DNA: TGCGCCAGCAGCCAAGATACTTGGGGTAGCGGGAGTGAGACCCAGTACTTC.

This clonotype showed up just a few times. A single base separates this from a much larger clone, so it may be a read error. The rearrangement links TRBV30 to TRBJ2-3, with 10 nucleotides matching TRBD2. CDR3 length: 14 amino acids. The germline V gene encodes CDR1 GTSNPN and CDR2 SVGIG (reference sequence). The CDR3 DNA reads TGTGTCTGGAGTAAGGGACTAGCGTCAGATACGCAGTATTTT. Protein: CVWSKGLASDTQYF.

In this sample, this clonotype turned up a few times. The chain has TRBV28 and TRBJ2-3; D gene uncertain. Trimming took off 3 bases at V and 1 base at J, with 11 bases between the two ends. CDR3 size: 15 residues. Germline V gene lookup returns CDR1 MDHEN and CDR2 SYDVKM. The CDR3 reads CASSFIPPRTDTQYF. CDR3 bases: TGTGCCAGCAGTTTTATCCCCCCACGCACAGATACGCAGTATTTT.

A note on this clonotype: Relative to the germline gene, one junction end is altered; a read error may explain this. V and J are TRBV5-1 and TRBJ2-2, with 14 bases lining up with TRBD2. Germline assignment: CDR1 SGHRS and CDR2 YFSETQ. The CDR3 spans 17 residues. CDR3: CPSSPGTSGSITGELFF. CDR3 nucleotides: TGCCCCAGCAGCCCCGGGACTAGCGGGAGTATCACCGGAGAGCTGTTTTTT.

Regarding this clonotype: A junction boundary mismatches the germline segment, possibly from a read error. CDR3 in DNA: TGTGTCTGCAGCTGGAGACAGGGGGAAGGGACCCAATACTTC. Its translation: CVCSWRQGEGTQYF. This chain links TRBV11-2 with TRBJ2-5, with 9 bases lining up with TRBD1. Germline V gene sequence: CDR1 SGHAT, CDR2 FQNNGV. This CDR3 region has 14 residues.

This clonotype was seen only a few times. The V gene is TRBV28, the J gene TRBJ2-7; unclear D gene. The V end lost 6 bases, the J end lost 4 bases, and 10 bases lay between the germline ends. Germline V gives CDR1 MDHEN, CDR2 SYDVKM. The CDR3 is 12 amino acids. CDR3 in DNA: TGTGCCAGCAGCCGACTCGGGTACGAGCAGTACTTC. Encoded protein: CASSRLGYEQYF.

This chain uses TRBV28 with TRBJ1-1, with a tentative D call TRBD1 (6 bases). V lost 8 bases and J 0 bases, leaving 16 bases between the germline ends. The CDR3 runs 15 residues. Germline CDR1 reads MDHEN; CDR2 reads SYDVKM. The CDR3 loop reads CASPPPGAMNTEAFF. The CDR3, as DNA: TGTGCCAGCCCCCCCCCGGGGGCCATGAACACTGAAGCTTTCTTT.

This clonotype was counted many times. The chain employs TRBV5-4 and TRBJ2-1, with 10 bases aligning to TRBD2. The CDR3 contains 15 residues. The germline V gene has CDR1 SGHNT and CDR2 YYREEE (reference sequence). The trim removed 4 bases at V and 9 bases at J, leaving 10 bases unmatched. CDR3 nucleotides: TGTGCCAGCAGCCCTACTAGCGGGATAACGAGTGAGCAGTTCTTC. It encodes CASSPTSGITSEQFF.

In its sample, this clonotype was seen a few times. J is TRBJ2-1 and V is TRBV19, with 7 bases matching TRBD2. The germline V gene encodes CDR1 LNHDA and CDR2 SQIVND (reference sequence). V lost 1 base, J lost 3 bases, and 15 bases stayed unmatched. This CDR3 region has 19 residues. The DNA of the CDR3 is TGTGCCAGTAGTATAGGAGGGAGGGCCTTCGGGTCCCTCTACAATGAGCAGTTCTTC. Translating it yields CASSIGGRAFGSLYNEQFF.

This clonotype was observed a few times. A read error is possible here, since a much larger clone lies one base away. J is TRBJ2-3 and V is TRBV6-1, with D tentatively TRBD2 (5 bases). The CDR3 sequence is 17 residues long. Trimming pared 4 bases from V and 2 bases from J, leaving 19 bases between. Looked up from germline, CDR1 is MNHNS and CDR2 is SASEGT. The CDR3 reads CASSAQDGNGDTDTQYF. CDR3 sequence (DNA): TGTGCCAGCAGTGCCCAAGACGGGAACGGGGACACAGATACGCAGTATTTT.

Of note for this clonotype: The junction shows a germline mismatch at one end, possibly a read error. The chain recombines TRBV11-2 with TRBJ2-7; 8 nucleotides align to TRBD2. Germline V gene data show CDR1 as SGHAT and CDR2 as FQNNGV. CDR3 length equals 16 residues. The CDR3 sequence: CASCLPAGGLPNEQYF. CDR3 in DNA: TGTGCCAGCTGCTTGCCGGCGGGAGGTCTGCCTAACGAGCAGTACTTC.

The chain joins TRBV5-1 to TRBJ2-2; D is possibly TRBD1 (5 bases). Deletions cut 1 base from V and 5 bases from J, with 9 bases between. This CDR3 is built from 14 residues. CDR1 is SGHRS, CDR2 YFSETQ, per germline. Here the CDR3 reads CASSLNRLTGELFF. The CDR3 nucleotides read TGCGCCAGCAGCTTGAACAGGTTGACCGGGGAGCTGTTTTTT.

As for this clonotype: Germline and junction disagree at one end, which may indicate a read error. CDR3 loop: CASRPTPGTSGTTNTGELFF. CDR3 coding DNA: TGTGCCAGCAGGCCAACCCCCGGGACTAGCGGCACTACGAACACTGGGGAGCTGTTTTTT. The chain links TRBV11-1 to TRBJ2-2; 11 bases line up with TRBD2. Germline CDR1 is SGHAT and CDR2 is FQDESV (reference sequence). CDR3 length: 20 amino acids.

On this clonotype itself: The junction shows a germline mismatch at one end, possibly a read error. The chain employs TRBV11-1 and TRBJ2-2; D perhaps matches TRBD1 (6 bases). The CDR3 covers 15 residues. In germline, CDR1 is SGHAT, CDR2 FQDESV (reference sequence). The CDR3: CASIPGQWFTVELFF. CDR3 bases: TGTGCCAGCATCCCCGGACAGTGGTTCACCGTGGAGCTGTTTTTT. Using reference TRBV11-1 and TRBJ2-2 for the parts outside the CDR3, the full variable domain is EAEVAQSPRYKITEKSQAVAFWCDPISGHATLYWYRQILGQGPELLVQFQDESVVDDSQLPKDRFSAERLKGVDSTLKIQPAELGDSAMYLCASIPGQWFTVELFFGEGSRLTVL.

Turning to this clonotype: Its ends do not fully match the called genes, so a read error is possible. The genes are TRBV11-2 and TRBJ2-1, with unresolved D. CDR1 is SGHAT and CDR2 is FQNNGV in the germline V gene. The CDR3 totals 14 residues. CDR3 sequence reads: CVSSLERTNNEQFF. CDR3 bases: TGTGTCAGCAGCTTAGAACGGACGAATAATGAGCAGTTCTTC.

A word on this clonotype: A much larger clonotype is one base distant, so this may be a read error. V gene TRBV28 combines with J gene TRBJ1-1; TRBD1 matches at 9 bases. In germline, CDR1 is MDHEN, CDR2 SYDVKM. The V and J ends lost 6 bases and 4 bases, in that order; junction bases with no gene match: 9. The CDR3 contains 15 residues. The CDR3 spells CASSTGGARVTEAFF. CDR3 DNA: TGTGCCAGCAGCACAGGGGGCGCGAGGGTCACTGAAGCTTTCTTT.

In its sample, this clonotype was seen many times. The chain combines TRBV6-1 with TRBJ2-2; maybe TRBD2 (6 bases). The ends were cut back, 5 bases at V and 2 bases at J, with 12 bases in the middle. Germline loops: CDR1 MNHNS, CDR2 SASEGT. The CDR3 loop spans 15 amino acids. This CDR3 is CASSWGLTNTGELFF. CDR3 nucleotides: TGTGCCAGCAGTTGGGGACTGACCAACACCGGGGAGCTGTTTTTT.

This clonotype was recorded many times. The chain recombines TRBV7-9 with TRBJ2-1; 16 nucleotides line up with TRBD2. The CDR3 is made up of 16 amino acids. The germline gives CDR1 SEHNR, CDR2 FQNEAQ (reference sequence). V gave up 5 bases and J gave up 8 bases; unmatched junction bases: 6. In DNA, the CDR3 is TGTGCCAGCAGCACTGGGACTAGCGGGAGGGCCCATGAGCAGTTCTTC. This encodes CASSTGTSGRAHEQFF.

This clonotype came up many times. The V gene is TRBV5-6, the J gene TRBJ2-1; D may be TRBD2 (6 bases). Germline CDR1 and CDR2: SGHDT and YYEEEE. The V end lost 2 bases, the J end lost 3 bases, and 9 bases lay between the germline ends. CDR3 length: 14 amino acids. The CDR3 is CASSFFSGYNEQFF. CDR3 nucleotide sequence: TGTGCCAGCAGCTTTTTTAGCGGCTACAATGAGCAGTTCTTC.